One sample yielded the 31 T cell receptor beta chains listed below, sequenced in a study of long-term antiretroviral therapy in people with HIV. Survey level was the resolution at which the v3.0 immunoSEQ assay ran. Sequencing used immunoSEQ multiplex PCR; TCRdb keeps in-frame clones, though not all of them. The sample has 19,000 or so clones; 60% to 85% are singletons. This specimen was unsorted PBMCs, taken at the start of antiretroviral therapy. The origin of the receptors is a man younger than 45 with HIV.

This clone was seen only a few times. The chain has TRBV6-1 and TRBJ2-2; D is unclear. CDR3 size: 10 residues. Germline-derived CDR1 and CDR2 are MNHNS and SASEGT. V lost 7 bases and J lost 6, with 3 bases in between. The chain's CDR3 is CASNSGELFF. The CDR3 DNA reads TGTGCCAGCAACTCCGGGGAGCTGTTTTTT.

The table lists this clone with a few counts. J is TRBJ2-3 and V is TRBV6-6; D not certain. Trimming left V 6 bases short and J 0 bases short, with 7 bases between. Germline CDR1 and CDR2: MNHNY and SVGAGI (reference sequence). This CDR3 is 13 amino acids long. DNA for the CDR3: TGTGCCAGCAGCCTCGACAGCACAGATACGCAGTATTTT. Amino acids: CASSLDSTDTQYF.

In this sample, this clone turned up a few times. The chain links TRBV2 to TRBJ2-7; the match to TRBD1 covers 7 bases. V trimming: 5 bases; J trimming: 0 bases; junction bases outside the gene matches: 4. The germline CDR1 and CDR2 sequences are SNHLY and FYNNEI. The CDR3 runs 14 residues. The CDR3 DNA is TGTGCCAGCAGTACAGGGGCCCTCTCCTACGAGCAGTACTTC. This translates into CASSTGALSYEQYF.

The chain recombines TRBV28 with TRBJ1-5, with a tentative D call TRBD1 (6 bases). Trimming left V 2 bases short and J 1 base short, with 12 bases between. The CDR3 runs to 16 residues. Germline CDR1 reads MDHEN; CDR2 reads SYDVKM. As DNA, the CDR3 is TGTGCCAGCAGTTTAGGACAGCTTACGAGCAATCAGCCCCAGCATTTT. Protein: CASSLGQLTSNQPQHF.

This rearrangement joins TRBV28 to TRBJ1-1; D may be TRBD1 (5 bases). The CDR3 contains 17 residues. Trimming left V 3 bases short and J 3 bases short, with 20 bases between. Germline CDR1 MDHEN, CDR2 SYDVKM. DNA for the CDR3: TGTGCCAGCAGTTTGCCCAGTTTCCGTCGGGGGGACACTGAAGCTTTCTTT. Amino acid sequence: CASSLPSFRRGDTEAFF. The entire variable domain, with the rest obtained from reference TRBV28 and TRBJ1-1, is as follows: DVKVTQSSRYLVKRTGEKVFLECVQDMDHENMFWYRQDPGLGLRLIYFSYDVKMKEKGDIPEGYSVSREKKERFSLILESASTNQTSMYLCASSLPSFRRGDTEAFFGQGTRLTVV.

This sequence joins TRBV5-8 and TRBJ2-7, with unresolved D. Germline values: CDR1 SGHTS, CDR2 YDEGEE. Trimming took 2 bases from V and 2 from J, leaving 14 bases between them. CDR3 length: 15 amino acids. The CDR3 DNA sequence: TGTGCCAGCAGCTTTGCAGCTCAACCCCCCTACGAGCAGTACTTC. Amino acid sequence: CASSFAAQPPYEQYF.

This CDR3 reads CAWSEYNSWSGNTIYF. The DNA of the CDR3 is TGTGCCTGGAGTGAGTACAATTCCTGGTCCGGAAACACCATATATTTT. The J gene is TRBJ1-3, the V gene TRBV30, with D hard to call. The ends were cut back, 1 base at V and 4 bases at J, with 17 bases in the middle. The CDR3 extends over 16 amino acids. CDR1 GTSNPN and CDR2 SVGIG come from the germline V gene (reference sequence).

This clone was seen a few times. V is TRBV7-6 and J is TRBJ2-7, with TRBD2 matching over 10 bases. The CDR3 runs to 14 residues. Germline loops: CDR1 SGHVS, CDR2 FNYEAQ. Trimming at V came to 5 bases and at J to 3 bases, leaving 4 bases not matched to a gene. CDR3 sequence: CASSLWTSGYEQYF. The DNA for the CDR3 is TGTGCCAGCAGCCTCTGGACTAGCGGCTACGAGCAGTACTTC.

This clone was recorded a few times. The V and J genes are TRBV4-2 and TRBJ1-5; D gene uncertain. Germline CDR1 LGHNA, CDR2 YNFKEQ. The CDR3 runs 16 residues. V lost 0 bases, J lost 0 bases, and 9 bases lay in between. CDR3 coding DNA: TGTGCCAGCAGCCAAGAGCGACAATATAGCAATCAGCCCCAGCATTTT. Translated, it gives CASSQERQYSNQPQHF.

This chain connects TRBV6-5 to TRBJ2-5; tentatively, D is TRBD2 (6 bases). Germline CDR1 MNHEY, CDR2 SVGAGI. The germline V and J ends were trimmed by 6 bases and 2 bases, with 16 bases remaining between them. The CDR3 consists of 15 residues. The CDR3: CASSSLRGGQETQYF. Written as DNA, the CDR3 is TGTGCCAGCAGCTCCTTGCGGGGTGGGCAAGAGACCCAGTACTTC.

The CDR3 bases are TGTGCCAGCAGCGTAGAGCCTAGCGGGGGGAGGGGAGATACGCAGTATTTT. This codes for CASSVEPSGGRGDTQYF. The J gene is TRBJ2-3, the V gene TRBV9; 11 nucleotides agree with TRBD2. Germline V gene data show CDR1 as SGDLS and CDR2 as YYNGEE. The CDR3 totals 17 residues. Losses at the gene ends were 0 bases for V and 5 bases for J; bases not matched to a gene: 8. Supplemented by reference TRBV9 and TRBJ2-3, the full variable domain reads DSGVTQTPKHLITATGQRVTLRCSPRSGDLSVYWYQQSLDQGLQFLIQYYNGEERAKGNILERFSAQQFPDLHSELNLSSLELGDSALYFCASSVEPSGGRGDTQYFGPGTRLTVL.

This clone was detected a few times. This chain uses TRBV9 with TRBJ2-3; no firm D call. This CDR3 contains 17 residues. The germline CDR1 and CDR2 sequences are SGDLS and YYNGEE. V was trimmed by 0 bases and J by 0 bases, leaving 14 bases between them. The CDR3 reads CASSVELMASSTDTQYF. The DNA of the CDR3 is TGTGCCAGCAGCGTAGAACTAATGGCCTCTAGCACAGATACGCAGTATTTT.

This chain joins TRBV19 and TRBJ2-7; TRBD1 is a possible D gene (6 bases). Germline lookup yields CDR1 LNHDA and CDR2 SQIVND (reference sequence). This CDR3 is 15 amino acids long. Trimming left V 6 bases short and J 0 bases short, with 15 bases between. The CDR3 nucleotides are TGTGCCAGTAGCCTCGGCCAGGGGAACTCCTACGAGCAGTACTTC. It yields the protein CASSLGQGNSYEQYF.

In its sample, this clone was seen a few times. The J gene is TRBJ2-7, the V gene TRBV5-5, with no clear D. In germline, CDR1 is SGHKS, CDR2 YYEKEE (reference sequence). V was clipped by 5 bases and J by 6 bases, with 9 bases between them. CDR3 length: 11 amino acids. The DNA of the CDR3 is TGTGCCAGCAGAGAGAGATCCGAGCAGTACTTC. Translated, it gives CASRERSEQYF.

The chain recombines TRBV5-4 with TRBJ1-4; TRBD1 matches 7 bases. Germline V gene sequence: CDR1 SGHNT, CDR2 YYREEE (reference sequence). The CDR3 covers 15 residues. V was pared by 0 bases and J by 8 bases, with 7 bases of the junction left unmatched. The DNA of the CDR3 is TGTGCCAGCAGCTTGGCGAGAGGAGGGGGCGAAAAACTGTTTTTT. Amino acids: CASSLARGGGEKLFF.

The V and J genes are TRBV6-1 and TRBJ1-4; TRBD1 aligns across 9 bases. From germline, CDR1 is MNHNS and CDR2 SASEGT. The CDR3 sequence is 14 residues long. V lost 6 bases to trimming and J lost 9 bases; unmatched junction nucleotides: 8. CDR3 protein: CASRNSGQGQKLFF. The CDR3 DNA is TGTGCCAGCAGAAACTCGGGACAGGGACAAAAACTGTTTTTT.

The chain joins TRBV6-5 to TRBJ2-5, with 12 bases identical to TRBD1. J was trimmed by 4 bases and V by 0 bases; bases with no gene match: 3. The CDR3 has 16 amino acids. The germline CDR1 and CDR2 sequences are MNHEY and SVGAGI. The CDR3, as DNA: TGTGCCAGCAGTTACTCGGGGGACAGGGGGCGAGAGACCCAGTACTTC. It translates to CASSYSGDRGRETQYF.

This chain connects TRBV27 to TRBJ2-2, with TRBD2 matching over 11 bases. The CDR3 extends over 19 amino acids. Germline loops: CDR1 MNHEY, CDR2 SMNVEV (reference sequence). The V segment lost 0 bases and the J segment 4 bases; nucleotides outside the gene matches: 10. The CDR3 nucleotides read TGTGCCAGCAGTTTATCCCCACTAGCGGGGGCCAGGGGCACCGGGGAGCTGTTTTTT. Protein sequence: CASSLSPLAGARGTGELFF.

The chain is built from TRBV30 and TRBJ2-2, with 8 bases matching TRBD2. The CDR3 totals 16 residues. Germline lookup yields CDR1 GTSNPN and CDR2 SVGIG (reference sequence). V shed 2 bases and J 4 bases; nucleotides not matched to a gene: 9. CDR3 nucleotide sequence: TGTGCCTGGAGTCGAGAAACTAGCGGAGGCACCGGGGAGCTGTTTTTT. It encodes CAWSRETSGGTGELFF.

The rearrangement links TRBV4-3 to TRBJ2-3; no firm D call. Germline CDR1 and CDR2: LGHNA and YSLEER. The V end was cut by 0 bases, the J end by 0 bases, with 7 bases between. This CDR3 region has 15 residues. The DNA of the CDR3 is TGCGCCAGCAGCCAAGATGACATTAGCACAGATACGCAGTATTTT. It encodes CASSQDDISTDTQYF.

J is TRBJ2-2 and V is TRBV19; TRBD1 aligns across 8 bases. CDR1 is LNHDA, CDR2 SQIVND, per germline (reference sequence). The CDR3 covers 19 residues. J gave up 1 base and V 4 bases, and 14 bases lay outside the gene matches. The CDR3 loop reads CASSSPRTGPAVNTGELFF. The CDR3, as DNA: TGTGCCAGTAGTAGCCCTCGGACAGGGCCAGCGGTGAACACCGGGGAGCTGTTTTTT.

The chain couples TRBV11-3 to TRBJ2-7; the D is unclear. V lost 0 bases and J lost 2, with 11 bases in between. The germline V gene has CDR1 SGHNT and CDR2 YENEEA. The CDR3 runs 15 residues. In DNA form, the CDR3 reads TGTGCCAGCAGCTTAGATGTAGCCGCTACCTACGAGCAGTACTTC. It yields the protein CASSLDVAATYEQYF.

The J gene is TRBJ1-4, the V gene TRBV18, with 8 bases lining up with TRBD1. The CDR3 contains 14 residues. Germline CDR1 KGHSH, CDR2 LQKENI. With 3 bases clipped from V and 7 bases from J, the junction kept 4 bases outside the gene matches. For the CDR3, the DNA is TGTGCCAGCTCACCGGGGACAGGCCCTGAAAAACTGTTTTTT. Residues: CASSPGTGPEKLFF. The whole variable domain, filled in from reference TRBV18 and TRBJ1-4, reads NAGVMQNPRHLVRRRGQEARLRCSPMKGHSHVYWYRQLPEEGLKFMVYLQKENIIDESGMPKERFSAEFPKEGPSILRIQQVVRGDSAAYFCASSPGTGPEKLFFGSGTQLSVL.

CDR3 bases: TGTGCCAGCAGCTTGGCTTCCGGGACGCAGGCTACCGAGCAGTACTTC. It specifies CASSLASGTQATEQYF. The V gene is TRBV5-4, the J gene TRBJ2-7, with D perhaps assigned TRBD1 or TRBD2 (5 bases each). The V end lost 0 bases, the J end lost 6 bases, and 19 bases lay between the germline ends. Germline loops: CDR1 SGHNT, CDR2 YYREEE (reference sequence). The CDR3 contains 16 residues.

CDR3 nucleotide sequence: TGTGCCAGCAGTTACATTCCCAATCGGGACACTGAAGCTTTCTTT. This sequence encodes CASSYIPNRDTEAFF. The V and J genes are TRBV6-5 and TRBJ1-1; no clear D. The germline gives CDR1 MNHEY, CDR2 SVGAGI. The CDR3 is made up of 15 amino acids. With 2 bases removed from V and 3 bases from J, the gap between germline ends came to 13 bases.

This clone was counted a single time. The chain's CDR3 is CASSPDRMFNGYTF. The DNA for the CDR3 is TGTGCCAGTAGTCCGGACAGGATGTTCAATGGCTACACCTTC. The V call is TRBV19, the J call TRBJ1-2, with 7 bases fitting TRBD1. V gave up 5 bases and J gave up 6 bases; unmatched junction bases: 9. The CDR3 extends over 14 amino acids. Germline loops: CDR1 LNHDA, CDR2 SQIVND (reference sequence). The complete variable domain, with remaining parts taken from reference TRBV19 and TRBJ1-2, reads DGGITQSPKYLFRKEGQNVTLSCEQNLNHDAMYWYRQDPGQGLRLIYYSQIVNDFQKGDIAEGYSVSREKKESFPLTVTSAQKNPTAFYLCASSPDRMFNGYTFGSGTRLTVV.

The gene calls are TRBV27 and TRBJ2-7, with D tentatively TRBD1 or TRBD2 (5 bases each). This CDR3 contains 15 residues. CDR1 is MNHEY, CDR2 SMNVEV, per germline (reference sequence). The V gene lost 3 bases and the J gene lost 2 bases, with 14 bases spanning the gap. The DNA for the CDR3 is TGTGCCAGCAGTTTGTTAGGGACGGGCACCTACGAGCAGTACTTC. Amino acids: CASSLLGTGTYEQYF.

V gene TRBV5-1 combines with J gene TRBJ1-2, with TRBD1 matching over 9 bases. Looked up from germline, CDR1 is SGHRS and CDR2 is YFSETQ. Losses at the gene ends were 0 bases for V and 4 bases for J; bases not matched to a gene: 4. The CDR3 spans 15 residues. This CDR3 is CASSLEGQGFYGYTF. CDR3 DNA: TGCGCCAGCAGCTTGGAGGGACAGGGTTTCTATGGCTACACCTTC.

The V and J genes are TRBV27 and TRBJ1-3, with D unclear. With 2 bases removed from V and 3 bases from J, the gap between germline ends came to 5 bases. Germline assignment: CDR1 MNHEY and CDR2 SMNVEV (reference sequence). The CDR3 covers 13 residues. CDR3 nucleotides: TGTGCCAGCAGTTTAGGGGATGGAAACACCATATATTTT. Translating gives CASSLGDGNTIYF.

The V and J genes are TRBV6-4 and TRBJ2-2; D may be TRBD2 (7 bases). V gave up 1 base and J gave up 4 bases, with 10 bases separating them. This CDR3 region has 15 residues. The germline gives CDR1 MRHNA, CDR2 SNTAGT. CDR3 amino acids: CASSDFGGPTGELFF. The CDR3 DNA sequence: TGTGCCAGCAGTGACTTCGGGGGGCCCACCGGGGAGCTGTTTTTT.

The CDR3 DNA sequence: TGTGCCAGCAGCCTAAAGAACACTGAAGCTTTCTTT. As protein: CASSLKNTEAFF. The genes are TRBV5-4 and TRBJ1-1; D uncertain. Germline CDR1 reads SGHNT; CDR2 reads YYREEE (reference sequence). The CDR3 is made up of 12 amino acids. Deletions cut 4 bases from V and 1 base from J, with 5 bases between.